The entry below describes one T cell receptor beta chain. The target antigen is unknown. CDR1 is SGHAT and CDR2 is FQNNGV in the germline V gene. V lost 4 bases to trimming and J lost 4 bases, with 14 bases between them. This CDR3 is 15 amino acids long. This record comes from a study of T cell responses to AZD1222 COVID-19 vaccine. General observations from the study: Just a handful of AZD1222 recipients were seropositive at baseline. Most donors were white British, females outnumbered males, and clonal diversity was possibly underestimated. Nearly half of unique spike-specific TCRs reportedly avoided B.1.351 and B.1.1.7 mutated regions.

Only in-frame clones appear in the TCRdb table, and some are missing; sequencing was by immunoSEQ multiplex PCR. In the table there are 20,000 to 30,000 clones, 88% of which are singletons. J is TRBJ1-3 and V is TRBV11-2, with D perhaps matching TRBD1 (6 bases). The TCR sequence derives from an adult who received the AZD1222 COVID-19 vaccine. Sequenced material: peripheral blood, taken 28 days after the second AZD1222 dose. CDR3: CASSSTTGRGNTIYF. The CDR3 region has the DNA TGTGCCAGCAGCTCAACCACAGGGCGCGGAAACACCATATATTTT.